This T cell receptor beta chain was sequenced during a study of T cell responses to AZD1222 COVID-19 vaccine. Trimming cost V 3 bases and J 5 bases, with 9 bases left between them. The CDR3 has 14 residues. CDR1 is KGHDR, CDR2 SFDVKD, per germline. The table came from immunoSEQ multiplex PCR; TCRdb's copy has only in-frame clones and leaves some out. This table has 100,000 or so clones, around nine tenths appearing once. About this clone: Its antigen is as yet unknown.

Whole-study findings and limits: Clonal diversity may have been underestimated in mostly white British donors. Elevations in Spike-specific TCR breadth and depth followed administration of two AZD1222 doses.

This TCR was recovered from an adult in good health. The chain uses TRBV24-1 and TRBJ2-2; D is undetermined. The source material was peripheral blood, sampled on day 0 of AZD1222 vaccination. CDR3 amino acids: CATSDGPPTGELFF. CDR3 DNA: TGTGCCACCAGTGATGGTCCCCCTACCGGGGAGCTGTTTTTT.